This T cell receptor (beta chain) was identified in a study of OX40 agonist ivuxolimab in advanced cancers. Study-level points and caveats: The specificity for antigen of the expanded peripheral T cells was not determined. Mean expanded clone counts were higher in CD8+ than CD4+ T cells.

V shed 2 bases, J shed 0 bases, and the junction held 7 bases outside the gene matches. The CDR3 contains 16 residues. The germline V gene has CDR1 SGHNT and CDR2 YYREEE (reference sequence). Notes on this clone: Antigen specificity is unknown.

Here immunoSEQ multiplex PCR was the method, and the copy in TCRdb shows in-frame clones only, minus some. The data contain about 88,000 clones, more than 80% of them singletons. The V gene is TRBV5-4, the J gene TRBJ2-5; 7 bases match TRBD2. This clonotype was sampled from an adult with an advanced solid tumor such as melanoma, head and neck, liver or kidney cancer. The material was CD4+ or CD8+ T cells sorted from blood, obtained in a trial of the OX40 agonist ivuxolimab. CDR3 nucleotide sequence: TGTGCCAGCAGCTTAGGGCGGGGGAAATACCAAGAGACCCAGTACTTC. Its protein is CASSLGRGKYQETQYF. Full variable domain (remainder filled in from reference TRBV5-4 and TRBJ2-5): ETGVTQSPTHLIKTRGQQVTLRCSSQSGHNTVSWYQQALGQGPQFIFQYYREEENGRGNFPPRFSGLQFPNYSSELNVNALELDDSALYLCASSLGRGKYQETQYFGPGTRLLVL.